This T cell receptor (beta chain) was documented in a study of blood T cell repertoires in COVID-19. About the study: Sources were T cells, B-cell-depleted T cells, or PBMCs; the material itself was cDNA or gDNA.

Enrolled during active infection, Seattle patients were then followed longitudinally. Looked up from germline, CDR1 is SGHAT and CDR2 is FQNNGV. The ends were cut back, 1 base at V and 6 bases at J, with 6 bases in the middle. This CDR3 is built from 13 residues. Study processing details: Quantification of nucleated cells was approximated via reference gene primer amplification. The method was immunoSEQ multiplex PCR; TCRdb's version includes in-frame clones alone and lacks a portion of them. The V and J calls and the clone size are those of that table, but D and trimming were determined from the DNA. The sample yields fewer than 200,000 clones, approximately 91% seen once. Note on this clone: Additional DNA sequences in this sample encode the identical CDR3.

The material sequenced was peripheral blood. The clonotype originates from a man between 18 and 29 years old with COVID-19, enrolled during active disease. The gene calls are TRBV11-2 and TRBJ2-2, with no clear D. The CDR3 DNA sequence: TGTGCCAGCAGCTTAGGAGGTTCCGGGGAGCTGTTTTTT. It is translated as CASSLGGSGELFF.